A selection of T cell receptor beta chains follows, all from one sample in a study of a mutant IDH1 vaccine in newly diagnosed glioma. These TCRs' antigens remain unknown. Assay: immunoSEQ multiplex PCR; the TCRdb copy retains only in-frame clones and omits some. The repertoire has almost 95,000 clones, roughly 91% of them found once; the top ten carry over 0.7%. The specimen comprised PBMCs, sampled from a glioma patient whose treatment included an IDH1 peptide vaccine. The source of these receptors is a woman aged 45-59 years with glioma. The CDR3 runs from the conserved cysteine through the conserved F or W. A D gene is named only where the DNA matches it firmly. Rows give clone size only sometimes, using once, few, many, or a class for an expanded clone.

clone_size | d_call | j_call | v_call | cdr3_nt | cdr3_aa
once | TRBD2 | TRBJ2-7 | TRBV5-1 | TGCGCCAGCAACCGCGGGACTAGCGAATCCTACGAGCAGTACTTC | CASNRGTSESYEQYF
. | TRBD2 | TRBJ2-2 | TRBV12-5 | TGTGCTAGTGGTTTGGTCCCCGGGACTAGCGGGAGGGCCGGGGGCACCGGGGAGCTGTTTTTT | CASGLVPGTSGRAGGTGELFF
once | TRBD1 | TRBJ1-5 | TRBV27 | TGTGCCAGCAGTTTATCGCGGACAGGACGCAATCAGCCCCAGCATTTT | CASSLSRTGRNQPQHF
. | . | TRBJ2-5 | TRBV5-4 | TGTGCCAGCAGCTTGCTTACCGGACAAGAGACCCAGTACTTC | CASSLLTGQETQYF
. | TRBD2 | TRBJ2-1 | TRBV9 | TGTGCCAGCAGCCCTGGACTAGCCGGAAATGAGCAGTTCTTC | CASSPGLAGNEQFF
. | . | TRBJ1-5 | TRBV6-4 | TGTGCCAGCAGCCAAGAAAGGGGTGATCAGCCCCAGCATTTT | CASSQERGDQPQHF
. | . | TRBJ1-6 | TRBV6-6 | TGTGCCAGCAGCCCGGGATTTAATTCACCCCTCCACTTT | CASSPGFNSPLHF
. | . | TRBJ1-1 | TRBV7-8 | TGTGCCAGCAGCCAAATGAACCGGGACCTATACAAGCGGGCTTTCTTT | CASSQMNRDLYKRAFF
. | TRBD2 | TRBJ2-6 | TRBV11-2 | TGTGCCAGCAGCCGTGAGCGGGAGTGGAGCTCTGGGGCCAACGTCCTGACTTTC | CASSREREWSSGANVLTF
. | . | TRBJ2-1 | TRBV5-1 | TGCGCCAGCAGCAAAGACCCCGGTCACTCCTACAATGAGCAGTTCTTC | CASSKDPGHSYNEQFF
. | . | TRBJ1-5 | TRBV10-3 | TGTGCCATCAGTGAGAGGGCAGGGCCTAATCAGCCCCAGCATTTT | CAISERAGPNQPQHF
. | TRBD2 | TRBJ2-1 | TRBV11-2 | TGTGCCAGCAGCCTCCAGCGGGGCTTAAATGAGCAGTTCTTC | CASSLQRGLNEQFF
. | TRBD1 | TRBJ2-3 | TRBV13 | TGTGCCAGCAGCTCGTGGACAGGGGGCGGCACAGATACGCAGTATTTT | CASSSWTGGGTDTQYF
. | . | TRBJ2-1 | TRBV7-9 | TGTGCCAGCAGCTTTCGGGGGAGTGACCACAATGAGCAGTTCTTC | CASSFRGSDHNEQFF
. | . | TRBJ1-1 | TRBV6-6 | TGTGCCAGCTGGATGGTGGGGAACACTGAAGCTTTCTTT | CASWMVGNTEAFF
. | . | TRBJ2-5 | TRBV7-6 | TGTGCCAGCAGTCTTAAATATTTGGAGACCCAGTACTTC | CASSLKYLETQYF
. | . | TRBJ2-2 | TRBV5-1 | TGCGCCAGCAGCCCGCAGGGTCCCGGGGAGCTGTTTTTT | CASSPQGPGELFF
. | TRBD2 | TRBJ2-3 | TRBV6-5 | TGTGCCAGCAGTTTATTAGCGGGGGATACGCAGTATTTT | CASSLLAGDTQYF
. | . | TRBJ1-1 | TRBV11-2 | TGTGCCAGCAGCGAACAGGCTGCAGGGTACACTGAAGCTTTCTTT | CASSEQAAGYTEAFF
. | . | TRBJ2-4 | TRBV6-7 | TGTGCCAGCAGTTATCGAGCAGGATTTGGGGCCAAAAACATTCAGTACTTC | CASSYRAGFGAKNIQYF
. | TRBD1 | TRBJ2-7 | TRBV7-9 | TGTGCCAGCAGCACGGACAGGTCAAAATTGGACGAGCAGTACTTC | CASSTDRSKLDEQYF
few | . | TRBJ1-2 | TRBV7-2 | TGTGCCAGCGGGGGCAGATTCTATGGCTACACCTTC | CASGGRFYGYTF
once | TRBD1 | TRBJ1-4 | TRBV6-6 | TGTGCCAGCAGCACCCGGACAGGGGGAACTAATGAAAAACTGTTTTTT | CASSTRTGGTNEKLFF
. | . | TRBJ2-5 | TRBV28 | TGTGCCAGCAGTTTATCCCTACACCGGGAGACCCAGTACTTC | CASSLSLHRETQYF
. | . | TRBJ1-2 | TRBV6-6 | TGTGCCAGCAGTTACGCGGCCGGGGAGAATGGCTACACCTTC | CASSYAAGENGYTF
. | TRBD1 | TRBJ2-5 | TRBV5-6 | TGTGCCAGCAGCTCAACTGAGGGGCAGGGGGCAGAGACCCAGTACTTC | CASSSTEGQGAETQYF
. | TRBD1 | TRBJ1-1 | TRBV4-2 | TGTGCCAGCAGCCAACCTGACAGGGGGCGCGAGAGTGACACTGAAGCTTTCTTT | CASSQPDRGRESDTEAFF
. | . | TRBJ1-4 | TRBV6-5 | TGTGCCAGCAGTTACGGCGGGGGAAGGGGTGAAAAACTGTTTTTT | CASSYGGGRGEKLFF
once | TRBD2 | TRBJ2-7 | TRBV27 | TGTGCCAGCAGTCCCGGGGGGGTTGGGGAGCAGTACTTC | CASSPGGVGEQYF
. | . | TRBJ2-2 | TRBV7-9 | TGTGCCAGCAGCTTACGGCCGGGGGAGTTAAACACCGGGGAGCTGTTTTTT | CASSLRPGELNTGELFF
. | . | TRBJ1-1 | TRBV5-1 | TGCGCCAGCAGCTTGATCAGGGGAGGAAACACTGAAGCTTTCTTT | CASSLIRGGNTEAFF
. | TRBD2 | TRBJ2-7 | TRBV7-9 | TGTGCCAGCAGCTTGGGAGGGGTTTACCACGAGCAGTACTTC | CASSLGGVYHEQYF
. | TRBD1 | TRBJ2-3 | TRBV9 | TGTGCCAGCAGCGTCGTAGGACAGGGAACAGATACGCAGTATTTT | CASSVVGQGTDTQYF
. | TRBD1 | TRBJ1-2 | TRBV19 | TGTGCCAGCAGAGGGGCAGGGGGCAAGGTGGAATACCCCGGCTACACCTTC | CASRGAGGKVEYPGYTF
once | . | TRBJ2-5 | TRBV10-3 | TGTGCCATCAGCGCGGGACAGCAAGAGACCCAGTACTTC | CAISAGQQETQYF
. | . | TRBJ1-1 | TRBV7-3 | TGTGCCAGCAGCTTGGAGACGAACACTGAAGCTTTCTTT | CASSLETNTEAFF
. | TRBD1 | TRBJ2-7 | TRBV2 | TGTGCCAGCAGCCGGACAGGGGACCGCTACGAGCAGTACTTC | CASSRTGDRYEQYF
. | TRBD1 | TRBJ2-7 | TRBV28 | TGTGCCAGCAGGGGTGGACAGGGTGAAGCTAAAACCTACGAGCAGTACTTC | CASRGGQGEAKTYEQYF
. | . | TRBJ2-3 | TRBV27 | TGTGCCAGCAGTTTACAAGTCCTCTCTAGCACAGATACGCAGTATTTT | CASSLQVLSSTDTQYF
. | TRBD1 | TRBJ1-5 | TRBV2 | TGTGCCAGCAGTGACCGGGACAGAAATCAGCCCCAGCATTTT | CASSDRDRNQPQHF
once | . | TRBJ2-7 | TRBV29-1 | TGCAGCGTGATACGTGATTACGAGCAGTACTTC | CSVIRDYEQYF
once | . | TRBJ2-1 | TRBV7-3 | TGTGCCAGCAGCTTAACGAGTGGGGTTGGGAATGAGCAGTTCTTC | CASSLTSGVGNEQFF
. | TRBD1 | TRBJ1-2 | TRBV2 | TGTGCCAGCCGGGACAGCTATTATGGCTACACCTTC | CASRDSYYGYTF
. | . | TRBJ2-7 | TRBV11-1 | TGTGCCAGCAGCTTAAGAGAGTCCTACGAGCAGTACTTC | CASSLRESYEQYF
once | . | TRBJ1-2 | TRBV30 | TGTGCCTGGCGTTTACAGGGTATCATCGATGGCTACACCTTC | CAWRLQGIIDGYTF
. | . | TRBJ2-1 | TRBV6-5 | TGTGCCAGCACACCCCGGGACACATTATACAATGAGCAGTTCTTC | CASTPRDTLYNEQFF
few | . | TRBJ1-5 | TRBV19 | TGTGCCAGTATGAGGGGAGGTCAGCCCCAGCATTTT | CASMRGGQPQHF
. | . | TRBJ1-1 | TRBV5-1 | TGCGCCAGCAGCTTGGACCTGGGGGACACTGAAGCTTTCTTT | CASSLDLGDTEAFF
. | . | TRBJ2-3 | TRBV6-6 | TGTGCCAGCAGTTACCCGGGGACAGATACGCAGTATTTT | CASSYPGTDTQYF
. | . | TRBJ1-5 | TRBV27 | TGTGCCAGCAGTTTAAACGCGAATCAGCCCCAGCATTTT | CASSLNANQPQHF
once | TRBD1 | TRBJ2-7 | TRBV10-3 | TGTGCCATCAGTGAGGAAGGGGGCATCCACGAGCAGTACTTC | CAISEEGGIHEQYF
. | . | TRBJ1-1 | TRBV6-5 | TGTGCCAGCAGTTACGTGCGATTGAACACTGAAGCTTTCTTT | CASSYVRLNTEAFF
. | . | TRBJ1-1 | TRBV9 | TGTGCCAGCAGCGTAGAAGGTGCGACTGAAGCTTTCTTT | CASSVEGATEAFF
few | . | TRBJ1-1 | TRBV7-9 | TGTGCCAGCAGCTTAGCAGGGACTGAAGCTTTCTTT | CASSLAGTEAFF
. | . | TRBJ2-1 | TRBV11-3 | TGTGCCAGCAGCTTAGGACAGTACAATGAGCAGTTCTTC | CASSLGQYNEQFF
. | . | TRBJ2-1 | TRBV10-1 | TGCGCCGCTATAGGGGGGGTACCGAGAGGTGAGCAGTTCTTC | CAAIGGVPRGEQFF
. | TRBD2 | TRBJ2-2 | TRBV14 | TGTGCCAGCAGCCTCGGACTAGCGGGATGGACCGGGGAGCTGTTTTTT | CASSLGLAGWTGELFF
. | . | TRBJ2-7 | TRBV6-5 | TGTGCCAGCAGTTACCGACAGTACGGCGAGCAGTACTTC | CASSYRQYGEQYF
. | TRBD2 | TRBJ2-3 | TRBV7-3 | TGTGCCAGCAGCAAAGGGCGGGAGAGCGCAGATACGCAGTATTTT | CASSKGRESADTQYF